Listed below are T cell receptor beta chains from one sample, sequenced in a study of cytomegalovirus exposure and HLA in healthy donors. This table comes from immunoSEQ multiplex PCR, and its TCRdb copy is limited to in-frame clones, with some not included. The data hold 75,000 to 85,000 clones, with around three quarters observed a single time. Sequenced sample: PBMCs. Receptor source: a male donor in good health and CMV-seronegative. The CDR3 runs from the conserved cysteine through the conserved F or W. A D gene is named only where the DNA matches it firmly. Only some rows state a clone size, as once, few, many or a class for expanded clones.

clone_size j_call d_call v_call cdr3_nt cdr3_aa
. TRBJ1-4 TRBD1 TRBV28 TGTGCCAGCAGTCGGACAGGAGGAGGGACTAATGAAAAACTGTTTTTT CASSRTGGGTNEKLFF
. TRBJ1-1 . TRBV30 TGTGCCTGGACACCTGAATCCCCCCTACAGGGATGGAACACTGAAGCTTTCTTT CAWTPESPLQGWNTEAFF
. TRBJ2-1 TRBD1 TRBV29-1 TGCAGCATACTAACCCGGCAGGGGGCATTGAATGAGCAGTTCTTC CSILTRQGALNEQFF
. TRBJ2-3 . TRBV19 TGTGCCAGTATCCCTCCCGGGACAGATACGCAGTATTTT CASIPPGTDTQYF
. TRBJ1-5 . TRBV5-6 TGTGCCAGCAGCTTGTTGGCAGACTCTAGCAATCAGCCCCAGCATTTT CASSLLADSSNQPQHF
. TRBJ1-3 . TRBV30 TGTGCCTGGAGTCGGGGGTCTTTGGAACGGAACACCATATATTTT CAWSRGSLERNTIYF
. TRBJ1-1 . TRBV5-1 TGCGCCAGCCGAAGGGGCACGAACACTGAAGCTTTCTTT CASRRGTNTEAFF
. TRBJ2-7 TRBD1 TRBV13 TGTGCCAGCAGCCAAACAGGGGGTCGCACCTACGAGCAGTACTTC CASSQTGGRTYEQYF
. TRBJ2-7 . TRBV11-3 TGTGCCAGCAGCTTATGGGCTGACTACGAGCAGTACTTC CASSLWADYEQYF
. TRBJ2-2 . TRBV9 TGTGCCAGCAGCGAACATACCGGGGAGCTGTTTTTT CASSEHTGELFF
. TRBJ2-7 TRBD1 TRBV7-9 TGTGCCAGCAGCTTAGGAGGGGGCCATTCCTACGAGCAGTACTTC CASSLGGGHSYEQYF
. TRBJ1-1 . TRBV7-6 TGTGCCAGCAGCTCCGGGGTTTATTCTTCCACTGAAGCTTTCTTT CASSSGVYSSTEAFF
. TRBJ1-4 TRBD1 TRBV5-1 TGCGCCAGCAGCTCAGGACAGGGATCAACTAATGAAAAACTGTTTTTT CASSSGQGSTNEKLFF
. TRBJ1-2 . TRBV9 TGTGCCAGCAGCCCAAGACAGTCTTCTTATGGCTACACCTTC CASSPRQSSYGYTF
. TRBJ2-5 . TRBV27 TGTGCCAGCAGTTTAGGGACTCCTCAAGAGACCCAGTACTTC CASSLGTPQETQYF
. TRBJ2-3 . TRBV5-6 TGTGCCAGCAGCGGGCGCGTGGGCACAGATACGCAGTATTTT CASSGRVGTDTQYF
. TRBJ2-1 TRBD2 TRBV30 TGTGCCTGGAGTAGACAAAGCGGGAGGGTATACAATGAGCAGTTCTTC CAWSRQSGRVYNEQFF
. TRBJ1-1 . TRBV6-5 TGTGCCAGCGGTACAGCGAACACTGAAGCTTTCTTT CASGTANTEAFF
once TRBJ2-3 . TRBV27 TGTGCCAGCAGTTTATCGAGAGGTCCAGGGGATACGCAGTATTTT CASSLSRGPGDTQYF
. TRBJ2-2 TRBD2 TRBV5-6 TGTGCCAGCAGCAAGGGACTAGCGGGACCGAACACCGGGGAGCTGTTTTTT CASSKGLAGPNTGELFF
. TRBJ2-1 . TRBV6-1 TGTGCCAGCAGACGGGACATATACAATGAGCAGTTCTTC CASRRDIYNEQFF
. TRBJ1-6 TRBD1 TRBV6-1 TGTGCCAGCAGCAGGGACAGTATTTCACCCCTCCACTTT CASSRDSISPLHF
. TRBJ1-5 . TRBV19 TGTGCCAGTACCCCAATGGGCTTAGGAAACCAGCCCCAGCATTTT CASTPMGLGNQPQHF
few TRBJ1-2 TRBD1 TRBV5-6 TGTGCCAGCAGCAAGACAGGGGGGTACACCTTC CASSKTGGYTF
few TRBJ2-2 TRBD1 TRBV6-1 TGTGCCAGCAGTGCTTGGCAGGGGGCCGGGGAGCTGTTTTTT CASSAWQGAGELFF
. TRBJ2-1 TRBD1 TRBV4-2 TGTGCCAGCAGCCAAAATACGGGACAGGGGAGCAATGAGCAGTTCTTC CASSQNTGQGSNEQFF